This T cell receptor beta chain was sequenced during a study of cytomegalovirus exposure and HLA in healthy donors. Primers for the PCR totalled 60 Vbeta and 13 Jbeta. TCRdb's copy holds only in-frame clones and misses some; the assay was immunoSEQ multiplex PCR. Among approximately 120,000 clones, 81% were seen once, and the ten largest hold under 2.5%. The CDR3 extends over 16 amino acids. Deletions cut 1 base from V and 4 bases from J, with 16 bases between. Germline values: CDR1 SGHAT, CDR2 FQNNGV. The TCR comes from a woman in her twenties or thirties in good health and CMV-seronegative. The V gene is TRBV11-2, the J gene TRBJ1-1; a possible D gene is TRBD1 (5 bases). The sequencing input was PBMCs. CDR3: CASSLVGWAGGTEAFF. The CDR3 DNA sequence: TGTGCCAGCAGCTTAGTCGGATGGGCCGGGGGCACTGAAGCTTTCTTT.